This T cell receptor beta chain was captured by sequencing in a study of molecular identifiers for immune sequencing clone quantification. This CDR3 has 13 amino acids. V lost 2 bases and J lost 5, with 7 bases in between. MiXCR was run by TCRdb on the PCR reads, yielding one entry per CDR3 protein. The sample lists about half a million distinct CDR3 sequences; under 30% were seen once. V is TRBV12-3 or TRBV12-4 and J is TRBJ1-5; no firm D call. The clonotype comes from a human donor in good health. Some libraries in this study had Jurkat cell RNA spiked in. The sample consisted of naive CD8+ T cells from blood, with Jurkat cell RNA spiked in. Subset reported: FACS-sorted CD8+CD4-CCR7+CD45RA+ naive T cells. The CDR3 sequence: CASSLNSYQPQHF. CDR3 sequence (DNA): TGTGCCAGCAGTTTAAACAGCTATCAGCCCCAGCATTTT.